This entry describes one T cell receptor (beta chain). Its target is not known. Chemo-refractory metastatic non-small-cell lung cancer patients received focal radiation with ipilimumab CTLA-4 blockade. This table comes from immunoSEQ multiplex PCR, and its TCRdb copy is limited to in-frame clones, with some not included. The table records about 90,000 clones, approximately 80% of them present only once. The sample comes from a study of radiotherapy plus CTLA-4 blockade in lung cancer. The overall study: Objective responses were observed in around 17% of patients, and disease control was achieved by around 31%. General observations from the study: The authors reported that early blood T cell clone dynamics, with interferon-beta, best predicted response. Among blood TCR repertoires after radiotherapy plus ipilimumab, tumor-derived clones expanded.

V dropped 2 bases and J dropped 7 bases, with 9 bases sitting between them. CDR1 and CDR2 (germline): MNHEY, SVGAGI. There are 13 residues in the CDR3. The sequences come from peripheral blood, collected from a patient treated with radiotherapy plus ipilimumab. The gene calls are TRBV6-5 and TRBJ2-1, with no clear D. The sequence derives from a human donor with non-small cell lung cancer that progressed on radiotherapy plus ipilimumab. In DNA form, the CDR3 reads TGTGCCAGCAGTTACGCAGGTACGAATGAGCAGTTCTTC. Its translation: CASSYAGTNEQFF.